The TCR beta chain under discussion was sequenced for a study of blood T cell repertoires in COVID-19. In germline, CDR1 is SGHTA, CDR2 FQGNSA. V was clipped by 5 bases and J by 11 bases; unmatched bases: 6. CDR3 length equals 14 residues. Authors' data handling: By means of reference gene primer amplification, nucleated cell counts were estimated. Sequencing was performed with immunoSEQ multiplex PCR; in TCRdb, only in-frame clones are kept and a portion is missing. D and trimming come from the DNA, and the V and J calls and clone size come from that table. Seen here are about 240,000 clones, 83% observed once, and the top ten hold 3% to 4%.

The source is a woman aged 40 to 50 who had been exposed to COVID-19. The chain couples TRBV7-2 to TRBJ2-1, with 13 bases fitting TRBD2. The specimen sequenced was PBMCs or T cells enriched from blood (not recorded which). The CDR3 DNA reads as TGTGCCAGCAGCGCTAGGACTAGCGGGGGCCAGCAGTTCTTC. This sequence encodes CASSARTSGGQQFF.